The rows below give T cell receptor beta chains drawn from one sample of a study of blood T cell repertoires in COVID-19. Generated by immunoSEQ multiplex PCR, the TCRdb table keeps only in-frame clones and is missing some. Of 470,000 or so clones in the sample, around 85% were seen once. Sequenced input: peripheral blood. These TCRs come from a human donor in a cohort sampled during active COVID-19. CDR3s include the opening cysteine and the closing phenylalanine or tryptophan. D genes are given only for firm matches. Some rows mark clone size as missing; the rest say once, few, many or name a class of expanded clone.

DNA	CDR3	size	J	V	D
TGTGCCAGCAGCTTAAGACTACATAACAATGAGCAGTTCTTC	CASSLRLHNNEQFF	NA	TRBJ2-1	TRBV7-2	NA
TGTGCCAGCAGCCCCCTCGGACAGATTGACTACGAGCAGTACTTC	CASSPLGQIDYEQYF	NA	TRBJ2-7	TRBV3-1/TRBV3-2	NA
TGTGCCTGGACCGAGACGCGAAGTTGGGGGGATGAAAAACTGTTTTTT	CAWTETRSWGDEKLFF	NA	TRBJ1-4	TRBV30	NA
TGTGCCTGGAGTGGGGGACTAGCGGCCTACAATGAGCAGTTCTTC	CAWSGGLAAYNEQFF	NA	TRBJ2-1	TRBV30	TRBD2
TGTGCCAGCAGCTCCTCCCGGGGACAGGTGACCCAGTACTTC	CASSSSRGQVTQYF	NA	TRBJ2-5	TRBV7-6	TRBD1
TGTGCCAGCAGCTTATGGAGGGCGGAGAACACTGAAGCTTTCTTT	CASSLWRAENTEAFF	NA	TRBJ1-1	TRBV7-9	NA
TGTGCCAGTGGAAGGACTAGCGGATCCTACGAGCAGTACTTC	CASGRTSGSYEQYF	NA	TRBJ2-7	TRBV19	TRBD2
TGTGCCAGCAGCTTAGGGAGACAGCCGAATTCACCCCTCCACTTT	CASSLGRQPNSPLHF	NA	TRBJ1-6	TRBV11-2	NA
TGTGCCACCAGCATGGTTTACAGCCATGAAAAACTGTTTTTT	CATSMVYSHEKLFF	NA	TRBJ1-4	TRBV15	NA
TGTGCCAGCAGCTTAGCGGCAGGGGGCTATCAGCCCCAGCATTTT	CASSLAAGGYQPQHF	NA	TRBJ1-5	TRBV7-2	TRBD1
TGCGCCAGCAGCTCCCGGGGGGGAGCGACAGATACGCAGTATTTT	CASSSRGGATDTQYF	NA	TRBJ2-3	TRBV5-1	TRBD2
TGTGCCAGCAGCTCCTCCCACGAGCAGTACTTC	CASSSSHEQYF	NA	TRBJ2-7	TRBV5-4	NA
TGTGCCAGCAGGAAGAGGGACAGCTACAATTCACCCCTCCACTTT	CASRKRDSYNSPLHF	NA	TRBJ1-6	TRBV7-2	TRBD1
TGTGCCAGATCTGGGGGTCCTGGGACTGCATATAGCAATCAGCCCCAGCATTTT	CARSGGPGTAYSNQPQHF	NA	TRBJ1-5	TRBV5-3	NA
TGTGCCAGCAGCACGAGACAGTTTTCAGAGACCCAGTACTTC	CASSTRQFSETQYF	NA	TRBJ2-5	TRBV7-2	NA
TGTGCCAGCAGAGACGGGGTTAGCTCTGGAAACACCATATATTTT	CASRDGVSSGNTIYF	NA	TRBJ1-3	TRBV28	NA
TGTGCCAGCACCCCCTATTTGCTTCGCGACGAGCAGTACTTC	CASTPYLLRDEQYF	NA	TRBJ2-7	TRBV6-2/TRBV6-3	NA
TGTGCCAGCTCACCACCGGGTTGGGACACCAACTATGGCTACACCTTC	CASSPPGWDTNYGYTF	NA	TRBJ1-2	TRBV18	NA
TGTGCCAGCAGTCTAGGTCCGCCAGATACGCAGTATTTT	CASSLGPPDTQYF	NA	TRBJ2-3	TRBV9	NA
TGTGCCAGCAGTTGGACAGGGAGGAACACTGAAGCTTTCTTT	CASSWTGRNTEAFF	few	TRBJ1-1	TRBV28	TRBD1
TGTGCCAGCAGCCCGACAGGGTTTAGCAATCAGCCCCAGCATTTT	CASSPTGFSNQPQHF	NA	TRBJ1-5	TRBV28	TRBD1
TGTGCCAGTAGTATGAAGCGGGAGAGTGGCTACGAGCAGTACTTC	CASSMKRESGYEQYF	NA	TRBJ2-7	TRBV19	TRBD2
TGTGCCAGCAGCGTAGGAGGGTCTAGCAATCAGCCCCAGCATTTT	CASSVGGSSNQPQHF	NA	TRBJ1-5	TRBV7-9	NA
TGTGCCAGCAGCCCTGGCGGGAGGCGGTACAATGAGCAGTTCTTC	CASSPGGRRYNEQFF	NA	TRBJ2-1	TRBV7-3	TRBD2
TGTGCCAGCAGTTTTAGGAGTCCCCCTTACAATGAGCAGTTCTTC	CASSFRSPPYNEQFF	NA	TRBJ2-1	TRBV28	NA
TGTGCCAGCAGCTTAACTGGTATAACAGATACGCAGTATTTT	CASSLTGITDTQYF	NA	TRBJ2-3	TRBV5-6	NA
TGCGCCAGCACCAGACTCGGAGCAGATACGCAGTATTTT	CASTRLGADTQYF	NA	TRBJ2-3	TRBV5-1	NA
TGTGCCACCCTAAGGACAGGGGAGTACGAGCAGTACTTC	CATLRTGEYEQYF	NA	TRBJ2-7	TRBV14	TRBD1
TGTGCCACCAGCAGAGTTTATGAGGGATACGCCTACGAGCAGTACTTC	CATSRVYEGYAYEQYF	few	TRBJ2-7	TRBV15	NA
TGTGCCAGCAGCCCCAGCGGGACCTACAATGAGCAGTTCTTC	CASSPSGTYNEQFF	NA	TRBJ2-1	TRBV7-2	TRBD2
TGTGCCAGCAGCCCGGACAGAGCAAGTAGAAACACCATATATTTT	CASSPDRASRNTIYF	NA	TRBJ1-3	TRBV7-2	NA
TGTGCCAGCAGCCCAAAGAAGGAGACAGGGGGCCTAAACACCGGGGAGCTGTTTTTT	CASSPKKETGGLNTGELFF	NA	TRBJ2-2	TRBV7-9	TRBD1
TGTGCCAGCAGTCGGGGACATACGACTAACTATGGCTACACCTTC	CASSRGHTTNYGYTF	NA	TRBJ1-2	TRBV6-5	NA
TGTGCCAGCCAAATTCTAGCAACGATGGGGGAGCAGTACTTC	CASQILATMGEQYF	NA	TRBJ2-7	TRBV27	NA
TGTGCCAGCAGTTACCCGGGACTAGGTAGCTCCAGTGAGCAGTTCTTC	CASSYPGLGSSSEQFF	NA	TRBJ2-1	TRBV6-2/TRBV6-3	TRBD2
TGTGCCTGGAGACCTAGGACAGTAATTCAAGAGACCCAGTACTTC	CAWRPRTVIQETQYF	NA	TRBJ2-5	TRBV30	NA
TGTGCCAGCAGCTTAGGGACAGTCTCAAACACTGAAGCTTTCTTT	CASSLGTVSNTEAFF	NA	TRBJ1-1	TRBV11-2	NA
TGCGCCAGCAGCTTGGACAGGGCCTATAATTCACCCCTCCACTTT	CASSLDRAYNSPLHF	NA	TRBJ1-6	TRBV5-1	NA
TGTGCCAGCAGTTTAGGGTTGGCGGGGGACTATGGCTACACCTTC	CASSLGLAGDYGYTF	NA	TRBJ1-2	TRBV28	NA
TGTGCCAGCAGCGTAGACCCGGGGGGGCTTGGCTACACCTTC	CASSVDPGGLGYTF	NA	TRBJ1-2	TRBV9	NA
TGTGCCAGCAGCTTAGCACCGACAGAAAATCAGCCCCAGCATTTT	CASSLAPTENQPQHF	once	TRBJ1-5	TRBV7-6	NA
TGTGCCAGCAGCTTAGTAAGACAGTACGCGGGGGCCTTCTATGGCTACACCTTC	CASSLVRQYAGAFYGYTF	NA	TRBJ1-2	TRBV11-2	NA
TGTGCCAGCAGTCAAGGGATCACAGGGGAGTTCTTC	CASSQGITGEFF	NA	TRBJ2-1	TRBV12-3/TRBV12-4	TRBD1
TGCGCCAGCGGGACAGGGGGCCCGGGAAGAACTGAAGCTTTCTTT	CASGTGGPGRTEAFF	few	TRBJ1-1	TRBV10-1	TRBD1
TGTGCCATCAGTGTTAAGGGGGCAGGCCCCTACGAGCAGTACTTC	CAISVKGAGPYEQYF	NA	TRBJ2-7	TRBV10-3	TRBD1
TGCAGCGTTGAAAGCAGCGGCTCGGATGAGCAGTTCTTC	CSVESSGSDEQFF	NA	TRBJ2-1	TRBV29-1	NA
TGTGCCAGCAGCTTTGGGGGGTTTAGCGCTCAAGAGACCCAGTACTTC	CASSFGGFSAQETQYF	NA	TRBJ2-5	TRBV5-4	NA
TGTGCCAGCAGTGAAGGCGCGGGGGGAAACGGCTATGGCTACACCTTC	CASSEGAGGNGYGYTF	NA	TRBJ1-2	TRBV2	NA